This T cell receptor (beta chain) is drawn from a study of shared clonotypes between healthy human individuals. Study-wide results and caveats: The study found roughly 5% of naive CD4 clonotypes shared across several donors. When compared with the clonotypes that were shared by all four sorted-subset donors, the non-shared clonotypes turned out to have lower generation probabilities.

With V trimmed by 3 bases and J by 4 bases, 9 bases remained unmatched. Germline-derived CDR1 and CDR2 are SGHDT and YYEEEE. CDR3 length: 16 residues. Of note for this clone: Its target is not known.

The assay was run at deep level. Some clones are missing from TCRdb's copy, which holds only in-frame ones; the method was immunoSEQ multiplex PCR. This table has a few million clones, around 94% appearing once. Sequenced sample: naive CD4+ T cells sorted from blood. Noted subset: CD45RA+ positively selected. This chain joins TRBV5-6 and TRBJ2-1, with TRBD2 matching 8 bases. This receptor was obtained from a man in his late teens or twenties in good health. The CDR3 protein is CASSSTLSGKYNEQFF. In DNA, the CDR3 is TGTGCCAGCAGCTCGACCCTTAGCGGGAAATACAATGAGCAGTTCTTC.